Listed here are 31 T cell receptor beta chains from one sample, sequenced in a study of T cell changes during pregnancy in multiple sclerosis. Repertoires were generated with immunoSEQ multiplex PCR, while TCRdb's copy carries only in-frame clones and drops some. The data hold some 23,000 clones, with about nine tenths observed a single time. The material sequenced was CD8+ T cells from peripheral blood mononuclear cells, taken in the first trimester of pregnancy. The receptors shown here come from a female donor in good health, enrolled as a control in a pregnancy study.

The chain joins TRBV19 to TRBJ2-1; 7 bases agree with TRBD2. Germline V lookup: CDR1 LNHDA, CDR2 SQIVND (reference sequence). The V gene end was trimmed by 0 bases and the J gene end by 0 bases; junction bases not matched to a gene: 2. The CDR3 has 16 residues. The CDR3 sequence: CASSIDGGSSYNEQFF. The CDR3 bases are TGTGCCAGTAGTATAGACGGGGGGAGCTCCTACAATGAGCAGTTCTTC.

This chain's CDR3 is CASIGGPTDTQYF. The CDR3 DNA follows: TGTGCCAGCATTGGGGGCCCCACAGATACGCAGTATTTT. The gene calls are TRBV11-2 and TRBJ2-3; D might be TRBD1 (6 bases). The germline gives CDR1 SGHAT, CDR2 FQNNGV. V dropped 7 bases and J dropped 2 bases, with 10 bases sitting between them. This CDR3 has 13 residues.

The V gene is TRBV5-1, the J gene TRBJ2-7; TRBD1 might be the D (6 bases). Germline V CDR1 and CDR2: SGHRS, YFSETQ. V lost 2 bases to trimming and J lost 1 base, with 10 bases between them. The CDR3 consists of 14 residues. The CDR3 DNA is TGCGCCAGCAGCTTTGGGGGCGGATCCTACGAGCAGTACTTC. Its protein product is CASSFGGGSYEQYF.

V and J are TRBV2 and TRBJ2-5; perhaps TRBD1 as D (6 bases). CDR1 and CDR2 from the germline V gene are SNHLY and FYNNEI. Trimming removed 8 bases from V and 3 bases from J, with 10 bases in between. CDR3 length: 12 residues. The CDR3 loop reads CASLWTEETQYF. DNA of the CDR3: TGTGCCAGCTTATGGACAGAAGAGACCCAGTACTTC.

DNA of the CDR3: TGTGCCAGCAGGGTCTGGGGGGAGGACGGGGAGCTGTTTTTT. This sequence encodes CASRVWGEDGELFF. This sequence joins TRBV27 and TRBJ2-2, with D possibly TRBD2 on 6 matching bases. The germline CDR1 and CDR2 sequences are MNHEY and SMNVEV (reference sequence). Trimming stripped 6 bases from V and 7 bases from J, with 15 bases between. This CDR3 is built from 14 residues.

Within the sample, this clone is medium-sized. The same CDR3 can be traced to other DNA sequences in this sample. This chain connects TRBV7-9 to TRBJ1-2; D may be TRBD1 (5 bases). V shed 5 bases and J shed 6 bases, with 10 bases lying between them. The CDR3 spans 12 residues. The germline V gene encodes CDR1 SEHNR and CDR2 FQNEAQ (reference sequence). The DNA for the CDR3 is TGTGCCAGCAGCGACAGAGCAGATGGCTACACCTTC. Encoded protein: CASSDRADGYTF.

This chain uses TRBV27 with TRBJ1-5; D gene ambiguous. This CDR3 spans 13 amino acids. Trimming removed 5 bases from V and 5 bases from J, with 10 bases in between. Germline CDR1 and CDR2: MNHEY and SMNVEV (reference sequence). The CDR3 loop is CASSLNSDQPQHF. The CDR3 DNA sequence: TGTGCCAGCAGTCTGAACAGTGATCAGCCCCAGCATTTT.

V usage is TRBV25-1 and J usage is TRBJ2-7; 8 bases are a match to TRBD2. CDR1 MGHDK and CDR2 SYGVNS come from the germline V gene. The CDR3 extends over 17 amino acids. J lost 0 bases, V lost 0 bases, and 7 bases had no gene match. The CDR3 reads CASSEYTGGISSYEQYF. As DNA, the CDR3 is TGTGCCAGCAGTGAATATACGGGGGGGATCAGCTCCTACGAGCAGTACTTC.

The gene calls are TRBV27 and TRBJ2-1; D remains unclear. Germline CDR1 is MNHEY and CDR2 is SMNVEV (reference sequence). This CDR3 is built from 15 residues. The V end was cut by 5 bases, the J end by 2 bases, with 13 bases between. The chain's CDR3 is CASSTLGSAYNEQFF. In nucleotides, the CDR3 is TGTGCCAGCAGTACTCTGGGCTCCGCCTACAATGAGCAGTTCTTC.

The V call is TRBV27, the J call TRBJ2-7; D perhaps matches TRBD2 (5 bases). Germline assignment: CDR1 MNHEY and CDR2 SMNVEV (reference sequence). Trimming shortened V by 0 bases and J by 3 bases, and 9 bases separated the two germline ends. This CDR3 comprises 14 residues. CDR3: CASSLSERNYEQYF. In nucleotides, the CDR3 is TGTGCCAGCAGTTTATCGGAGCGGAACTACGAGCAGTACTTC.

The rearrangement uses TRBV7-9 and TRBJ2-5, with D possibly TRBD1 on 6 matching bases. The CDR3 is made up of 12 amino acids. The germline V gene encodes CDR1 SEHNR and CDR2 FQNEAQ (reference sequence). The V end was cut by 5 bases, the J end by 5 bases, with 9 bases between. CDR3 in amino acids: CASSRDTETQYF. The CDR3 DNA reads TGTGCCAGCAGCCGGGACACGGAGACCCAGTACTTC. The whole variable domain, filled in from reference TRBV7-9 and TRBJ2-5, reads DTGVSQNPRHKITKRGQNVTFRCDPISEHNRLYWYRQTLGQGPEFLTYFQNEAQLEKSRLLSDRFSAERPKGSFSTLEIQRTEQGDSAMYLCASSRDTETQYFGPGTRLLVL.

The chain employs TRBV7-2 and TRBJ2-1; 7 positions agree with TRBD2. The trim removed 6 bases at V and 0 bases at J, leaving 5 bases unmatched. This CDR3 is 15 amino acids long. Germline V CDR1 and CDR2: SGHTA, FQGNSA. CDR3 nucleotide sequence: TGTGCCAGCAGGGCTAGCGGTCCCTCCTACAATGAGCAGTTCTTC. This sequence encodes CASRASGPSYNEQFF. The full variable domain, rest sourced from reference TRBV7-2 and TRBJ2-1, is GAGVSQSPSNKVTEKGKDVELRCDPISGHTALYWYRQSLGQGLEFLIYFQGNSAPDKSGLPSDRFSAERTGGSVSTLTIQRTQQEDSAVYLCASRASGPSYNEQFFGPGTRLTVL.

The V and J genes are TRBV18 and TRBJ2-7, with a tentative D call TRBD2 (7 bases). The CDR3 is 15 residues long. Germline V gene lookup returns CDR1 KGHSH and CDR2 LQKENI. Trimming cost V 5 bases and J 3 bases, with 17 bases left between them. In DNA, the CDR3 is TGTGCCAGCTCAGGTGGGGGGGGCGCGGTCTACGAGCAGTACTTC. Amino acid sequence: CASSGGGGAVYEQYF.

V gene TRBV28 combines with J gene TRBJ1-2; no clear D. The ends were cut back, 5 bases at V and 0 bases at J, with 16 bases in the middle. There are 16 residues in the CDR3. Germline assignment: CDR1 MDHEN and CDR2 SYDVKM. The CDR3 protein is CASSLTPLTANYGYTF. CDR3 nucleotides: TGTGCCAGCAGTCTCACACCACTTACAGCTAACTATGGCTACACCTTC.

The rearrangement links TRBV5-6 to TRBJ2-5; D is perhaps TRBD2 (5 bases). V was pared by 3 bases and J by 5 bases, with 14 bases between. The CDR3 is 14 amino acids. Germline V lookup: CDR1 SGHDT, CDR2 YYEEEE. The CDR3: CASSSDSVRETQYF. DNA for the CDR3: TGTGCCAGCAGCTCGGATAGCGTCAGGGAGACCCAGTACTTC.

The chain has TRBV7-9 and TRBJ2-5; 7 bases are a match to TRBD1. The junction had 11 bases not matched to a gene; V was cut back by 5 bases and J by 2 bases. Germline V CDR1 and CDR2: SEHNR, FQNEAQ (reference sequence). The CDR3 has 16 amino acids. CDR3 in DNA: TGTGCCAGCAGCATACAGGGGTTTCCCTCTCAAGAGACCCAGTACTTC. It encodes CASSIQGFPSQETQYF. The full variable domain, with the rest looked up from reference TRBV7-9 and TRBJ2-5, is DTGVSQNPRHKITKRGQNVTFRCDPISEHNRLYWYRQTLGQGPEFLTYFQNEAQLEKSRLLSDRFSAERPKGSFSTLEIQRTEQGDSAMYLCASSIQGFPSQETQYFGPGTRLLVL.

The chain links TRBV30 to TRBJ2-7, with D perhaps matching TRBD1 (5 bases). This CDR3 comprises 13 residues. The V gene lost 2 bases and the J gene lost 2 bases, with 10 bases spanning the gap. From germline, CDR1 is GTSNPN and CDR2 SVGIG (reference sequence). CDR3 amino acids: CAWSKGAAYEQYF. In DNA, the CDR3 is TGTGCCTGGAGTAAAGGGGCGGCCTACGAGCAGTACTTC.

This chain links TRBV10-3 with TRBJ2-3; 7 bases align to TRBD2. Germline CDR1 and CDR2: ENHRY and SYGVKD. The CDR3 runs to 11 residues. The trim removed 10 bases at V and 7 bases at J, leaving 5 bases unmatched. CDR3 amino acids: CATTGGNTQYF. Written as DNA, the CDR3 is TGTGCCACAACGGGGGGAAATACGCAGTATTTT.

CDR3 nucleotides: TGCGCCAGCAGCCAGTTACTAGCGGTAAATGAGCAGTTCTTC. Amino acids: CASSQLLAVNEQFF. This rearrangement joins TRBV4-1 to TRBJ2-1; 8 nucleotides line up with TRBD2. The trim removed 3 bases at V and 7 bases at J, leaving 5 bases unmatched. Germline-derived CDR1 and CDR2 are MGHRA and YSYEKL. The length of the CDR3 is 14 residues.

The rearrangement links TRBV28 to TRBJ1-1; D may be TRBD1 (5 bases). CDR1 is MDHEN, CDR2 SYDVKM, per germline. CDR3 size: 16 residues. Trimming took 7 bases from V and 4 from J, leaving 22 bases between them. CDR3 sequence reads: CASIKGRSVYATEAFF. For the CDR3, the DNA is TGTGCCAGCATCAAGGGGCGCAGTGTGTACGCCACTGAAGCTTTCTTT.

This clone was seen only once. The rearrangement links TRBV28 to TRBJ2-5; 7 nucleotides match TRBD2. This CDR3 has 16 amino acids. Germline loops: CDR1 MDHEN, CDR2 SYDVKM. The V segment lost 5 bases and the J segment 0 bases; nucleotides outside the gene matches: 9. In DNA form, the CDR3 reads TGTGCCAGCAGTCTGGGGGGGGAGACCTACCAAGAGACCCAGTACTTC. This gives the protein CASSLGGETYQETQYF. The full variable domain, with the rest looked up from reference TRBV28 and TRBJ2-5, is DVKVTQSSRYLVKRTGEKVFLECVQDMDHENMFWYRQDPGLGLRLIYFSYDVKMKEKGDIPEGYSVSREKKERFSLILESASTNQTSMYLCASSLGGETYQETQYFGPGTRLLVL.

This clone was observed a few times. The rearrangement links TRBV10-1 to TRBJ2-2, with D hard to call. This CDR3 has 11 residues. V lost 4 bases, J lost 6 bases, and 3 bases lay in between. CDR1 and CDR2 from the germline V gene are WNHNN and SYGVQD (reference sequence). The CDR3 is CASSVAGELFF. The CDR3 DNA sequence: TGCGCCAGCAGTGTCGCCGGGGAGCTGTTTTTT.

In DNA form, the CDR3 reads TGTGCCAGCAGCCCCAACGGCTACGAGCAGTACTTC. It yields the protein CASSPNGYEQYF. The chain is built from TRBV28 and TRBJ2-7; unclear D gene. CDR3 size: 12 residues. Trimming shortened V by 6 bases and J by 3 bases, and 9 bases separated the two germline ends. The germline CDR1 and CDR2 sequences are MDHEN and SYDVKM.

The rearrangement links TRBV4-2 to TRBJ2-1, with 7 nucleotides matching TRBD2. Germline V CDR1 and CDR2: LGHNA, YNFKEQ. The CDR3 spans 14 residues. The V and J ends lost 1 base and 6 bases, in that order; junction bases with no gene match: 3. The CDR3 sequence: CASSQGGLVNEQFF. CDR3 sequence (DNA): TGTGCCAGCAGCCAAGGAGGACTAGTCAATGAGCAGTTCTTC.

This clone was seen a few times. J is TRBJ1-1 and V is TRBV30, with no clear D. Germline V gene data show CDR1 as GTSNPN and CDR2 as SVGIG (reference sequence). The ends were cut back, 4 bases at V and 1 base at J, with 7 bases in the middle. The CDR3 has 12 amino acids. The CDR3 loop reads CAWTEQNTEAFF. CDR3 DNA sequence: TGTGCCTGGACTGAGCAGAACACTGAAGCTTTCTTT.

The rearrangement links TRBV28 to TRBJ1-4; D is unresolved. CDR3 length equals 14 residues. Germline CDR1 and CDR2: MDHEN and SYDVKM. The V end lost 5 bases, the J end lost 10 bases, and 17 bases lay between the germline ends. The chain's CDR3 is CASSLGAEVGKLFF. In DNA form, the CDR3 reads TGTGCCAGCAGTCTGGGAGCGGAGGTAGGAAAACTGTTTTTT.

The chain carries TRBV9 and TRBJ2-2; D is unresolved. Trimming cost V 3 bases and J 1 base, with 7 bases left between them. CDR1 is SGDLS, CDR2 YYNGEE, per germline. The CDR3 runs 14 residues. CDR3 nucleotides: TGTGCCAGCAGCGGACGACAGAACACCGGGGAGCTGTTTTTT. Amino acid sequence: CASSGRQNTGELFF.

CDR3 DNA sequence: TGTGCCAGTAGTGAGCAGACAGGGCCTTGGGGCAATCAGCCCCAGCATTTT. Its translation is CASSEQTGPWGNQPQHF. The V call is TRBV19, the J call TRBJ1-5; 7 nucleotides match TRBD1. This CDR3 is built from 17 residues. Per the germline V gene, CDR1 is LNHDA and CDR2 is SQIVND (reference sequence). The ends lost 5 bases at V and 2 bases at J; junction bases unmatched: 12. The entire variable domain, with the rest obtained from reference TRBV19 and TRBJ1-5, is as follows: DGGITQSPKYLFRKEGQNVTLSCEQNLNHDAMYWYRQDPGQGLRLIYYSQIVNDFQKGDIAEGYSVSREKKESFPLTVTSAQKNPTAFYLCASSEQTGPWGNQPQHFGDGTRLSIL.

This sequence joins TRBV6-5 and TRBJ1-2, with 9 bases lining up with TRBD1. V lost 4 bases, J lost 4 bases, and 7 bases stayed unmatched. Germline CDR1 MNHEY, CDR2 SVGAGI. This CDR3 has 15 residues. CDR3 bases: TGTGCCAGCAGTTCGGGGGACAGGGTCGGCTATGGCTACACCTTC. This codes for CASSSGDRVGYGYTF.

The chain is built from TRBV25-1 and TRBJ2-7; D not resolved. The CDR3 length is 14 residues. Germline V gene data show CDR1 as MGHDK and CDR2 as SYGVNS. With 4 bases removed from V and 0 bases from J, the gap between germline ends came to 10 bases. The CDR3: CASSGLGSSYEQYF. The DNA of the CDR3 is TGTGCCAGCAGTGGACTTGGCAGCTCCTACGAGCAGTACTTC.

The J gene is TRBJ2-5, the V gene TRBV27; D is ambiguous. The V gene lost 1 base and the J gene lost 5 bases, with 8 bases spanning the gap. The CDR3 covers 13 residues. Germline V gene data show CDR1 as MNHEY and CDR2 as SMNVEV (reference sequence). The CDR3 region is CASSLFKSETQYF. CDR3 in DNA: TGTGCCAGCAGTTTATTTAAATCGGAGACCCAGTACTTC.